The T cell receptor beta chain under discussion was sequenced for a study of T cell repertoires in cytomegalovirus infection. The overall study: CMV infection and matching HLA type were both indicated by public TCR beta signatures.

This clonotype has just a few counts. TCRdb re-called the reads through MiXCR, storing one row per CDR3 protein. This sample has about 360,000 distinct CDR3 sequences, with 15% to 20% found just once. The germline gives CDR1 MGHRA, CDR2 YSYEKL. Trimming shortened V by 1 base and J by 9 bases, and 13 bases separated the two germline ends. This CDR3 is 14 amino acids long. This clonotype was sampled from a human donor in good health (CMV status not recorded). Some clones in this sample may be carry-over from other donors' samples. The V and J genes are TRBV4-1 and TRBJ1-5; D is ambiguous. The sample comprised PBMCs. In nucleotides, the CDR3 is TGCGCCAGCAGCCAAGGACCGCTCTGGCCGCCCCAGCATTTT. Its translation is CASSQGPLWPPQHF.